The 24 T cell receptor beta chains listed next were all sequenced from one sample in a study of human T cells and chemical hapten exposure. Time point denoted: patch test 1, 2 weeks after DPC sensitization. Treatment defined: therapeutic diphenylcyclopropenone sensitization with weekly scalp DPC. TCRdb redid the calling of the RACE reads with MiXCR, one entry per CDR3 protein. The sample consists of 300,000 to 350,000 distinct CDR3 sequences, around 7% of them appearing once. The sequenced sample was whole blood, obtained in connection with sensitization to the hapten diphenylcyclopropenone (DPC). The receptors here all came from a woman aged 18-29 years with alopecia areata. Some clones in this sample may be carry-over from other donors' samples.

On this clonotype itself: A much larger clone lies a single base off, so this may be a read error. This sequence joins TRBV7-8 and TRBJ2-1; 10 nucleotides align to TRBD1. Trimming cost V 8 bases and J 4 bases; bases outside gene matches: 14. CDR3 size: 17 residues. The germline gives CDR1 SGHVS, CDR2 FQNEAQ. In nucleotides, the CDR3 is TGTGCCAGCGGCCGGAGCGTGGGGACAGGGGCATACAATGAGCAGTTCTTC. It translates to CASGRSVGTGAYNEQFF.

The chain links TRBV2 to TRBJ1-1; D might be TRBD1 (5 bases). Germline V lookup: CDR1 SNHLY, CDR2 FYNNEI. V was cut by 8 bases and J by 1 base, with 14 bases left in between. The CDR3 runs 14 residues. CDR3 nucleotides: TGTGCCAGCGGGGGATTAGTAGCGAACACTGAAGCTTTCTTT. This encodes CASGGLVANTEAFF.

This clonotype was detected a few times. CDR3 DNA sequence: TGTGCCAGCTCCGTGACAGGGGACGACACTGAAGCTTTCTTT. Protein product: CASSVTGDDTEAFF. The chain joins TRBV18 to TRBJ1-1; 8 bases agree with TRBD1. Trimming at V came to 6 bases and at J to 3 bases, leaving 6 bases not matched to a gene. The CDR3 contains 14 residues. Germline CDR1 KGHSH, CDR2 LQKENI.

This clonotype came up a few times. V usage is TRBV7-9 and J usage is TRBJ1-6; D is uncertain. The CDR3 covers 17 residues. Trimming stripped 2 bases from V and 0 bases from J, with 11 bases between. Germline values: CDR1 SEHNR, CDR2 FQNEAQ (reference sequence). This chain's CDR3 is CASSLSSSSSYNSPLHF. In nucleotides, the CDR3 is TGTGCCAGCAGCTTAAGTAGCTCGAGCTCCTATAATTCACCCCTCCACTTT.

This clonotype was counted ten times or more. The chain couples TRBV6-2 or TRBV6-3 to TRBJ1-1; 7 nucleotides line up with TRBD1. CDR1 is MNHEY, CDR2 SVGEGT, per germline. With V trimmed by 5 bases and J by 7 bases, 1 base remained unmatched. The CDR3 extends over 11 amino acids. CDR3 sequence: CASSTGVEAFF. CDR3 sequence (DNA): TGTGCCAGCAGTACAGGGGTTGAAGCTTTCTTT.

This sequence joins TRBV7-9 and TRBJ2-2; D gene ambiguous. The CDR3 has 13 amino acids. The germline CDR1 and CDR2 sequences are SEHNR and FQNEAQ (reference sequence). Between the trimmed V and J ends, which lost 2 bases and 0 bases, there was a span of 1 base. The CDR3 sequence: CASSLSNTGELFF. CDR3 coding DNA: TGTGCCAGCAGCTTATCGAACACCGGGGAGCTGTTTTTT.

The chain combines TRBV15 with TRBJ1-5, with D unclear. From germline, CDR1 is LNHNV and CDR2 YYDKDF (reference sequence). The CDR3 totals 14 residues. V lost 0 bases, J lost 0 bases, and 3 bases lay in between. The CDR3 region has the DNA TGTGCCACCAGCAGAGACAGTAGCAATCAGCCCCAGCATTTT. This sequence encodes CATSRDSSNQPQHF.

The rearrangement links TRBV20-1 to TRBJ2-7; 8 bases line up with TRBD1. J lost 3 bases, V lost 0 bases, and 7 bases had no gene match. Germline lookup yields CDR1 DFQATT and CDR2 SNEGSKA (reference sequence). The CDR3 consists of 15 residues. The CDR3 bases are TGCAGTGCTAGAGATCTCGGACAGGGACTCTACGAGCAGTACTTC. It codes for CSARDLGQGLYEQYF.

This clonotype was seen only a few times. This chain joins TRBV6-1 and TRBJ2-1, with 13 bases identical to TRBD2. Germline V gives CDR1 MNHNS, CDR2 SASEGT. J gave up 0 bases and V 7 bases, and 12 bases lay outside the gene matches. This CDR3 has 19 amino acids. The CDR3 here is CASTATSGGAGSSYNEQFF. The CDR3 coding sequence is TGTGCCAGCACCGCTACTAGCGGGGGGGCCGGGAGCTCCTACAATGAGCAGTTCTTC.

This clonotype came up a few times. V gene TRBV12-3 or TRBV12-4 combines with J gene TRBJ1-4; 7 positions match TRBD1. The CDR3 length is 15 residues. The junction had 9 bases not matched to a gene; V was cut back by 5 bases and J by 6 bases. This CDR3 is CASSKTSQGYEKLFF. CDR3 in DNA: TGTGCCAGCAGTAAGACATCACAGGGGTATGAAAAACTGTTTTTT.

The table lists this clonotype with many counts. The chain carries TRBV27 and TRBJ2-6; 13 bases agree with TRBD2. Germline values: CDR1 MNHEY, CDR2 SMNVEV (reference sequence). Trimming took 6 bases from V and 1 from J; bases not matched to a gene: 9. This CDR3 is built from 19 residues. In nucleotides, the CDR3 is TGTGCCAGCAGAACAAAACGGACTAGCGGGGGATCTGGGGCCAACGTCCTGACTTTC. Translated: CASRTKRTSGGSGANVLTF.

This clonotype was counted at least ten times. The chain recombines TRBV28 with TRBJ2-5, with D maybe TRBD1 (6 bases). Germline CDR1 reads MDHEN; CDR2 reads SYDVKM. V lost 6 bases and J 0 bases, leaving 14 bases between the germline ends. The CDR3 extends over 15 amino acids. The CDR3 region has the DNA TGTGCCAGCAGCCGGAGGACAGCCTACCAAGAGACCCAGTACTTC. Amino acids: CASSRRTAYQETQYF.

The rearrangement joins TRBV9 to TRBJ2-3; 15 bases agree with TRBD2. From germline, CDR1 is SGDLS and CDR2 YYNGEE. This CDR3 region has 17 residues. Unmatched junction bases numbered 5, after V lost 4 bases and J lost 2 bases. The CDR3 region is CASSSGLAGGPTDTQYF. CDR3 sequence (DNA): TGTGCCAGCAGCTCGGGACTAGCGGGGGGACCCACAGATACGCAGTATTTT.

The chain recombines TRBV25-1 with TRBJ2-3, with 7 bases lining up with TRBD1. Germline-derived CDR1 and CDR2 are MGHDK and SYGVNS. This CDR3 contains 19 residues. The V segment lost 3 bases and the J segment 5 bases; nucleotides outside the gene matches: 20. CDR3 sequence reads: CASSDEWARAQGSQDTQYF. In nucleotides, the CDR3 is TGTGCCAGCAGTGATGAATGGGCCAGGGCACAGGGGTCTCAAGATACGCAGTATTTT. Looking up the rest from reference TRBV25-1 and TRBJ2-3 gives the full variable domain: EADIYQTPRYLVIGTGKKITLECSQTMGHDKMYWYQQDPGMELHLIHYSYGVNSTEKGDLSSESTVSRIRTEHFPLTLESARPSHTSQYLCASSDEWARAQGSQDTQYFGPGTRLTVL.

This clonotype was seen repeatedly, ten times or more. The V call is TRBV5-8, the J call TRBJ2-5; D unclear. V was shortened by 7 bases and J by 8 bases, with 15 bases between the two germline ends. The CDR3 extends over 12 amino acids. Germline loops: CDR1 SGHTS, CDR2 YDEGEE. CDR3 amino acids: CASSSDAKTQYF. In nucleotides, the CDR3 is TGTGCCAGCTCCTCGGACGCAAAAACCCAGTACTTC.

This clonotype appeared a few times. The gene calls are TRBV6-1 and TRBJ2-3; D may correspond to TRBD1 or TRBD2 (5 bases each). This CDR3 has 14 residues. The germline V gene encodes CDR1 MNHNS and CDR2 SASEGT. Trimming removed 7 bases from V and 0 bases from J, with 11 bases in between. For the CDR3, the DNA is TGTGCCAGCACCCAGGGACCGAGCACAGATACGCAGTATTTT. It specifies CASTQGPSTDTQYF.

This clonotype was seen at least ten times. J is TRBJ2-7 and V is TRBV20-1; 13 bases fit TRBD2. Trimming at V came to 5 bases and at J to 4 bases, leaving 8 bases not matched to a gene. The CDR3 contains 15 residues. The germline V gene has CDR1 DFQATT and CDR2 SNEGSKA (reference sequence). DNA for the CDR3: TGCAGTGCTCTACTAGCGGGGGGGTCTATGTACGAGCAGTACTTC. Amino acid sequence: CSALLAGGSMYEQYF.

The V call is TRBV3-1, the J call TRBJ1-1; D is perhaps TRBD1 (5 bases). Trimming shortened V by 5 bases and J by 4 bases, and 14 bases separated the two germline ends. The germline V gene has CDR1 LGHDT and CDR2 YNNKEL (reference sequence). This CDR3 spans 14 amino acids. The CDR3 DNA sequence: TGTGCCAGCAGCTGGAAAGGGGTCGTCACTGAAGCTTTCTTT. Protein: CASSWKGVVTEAFF. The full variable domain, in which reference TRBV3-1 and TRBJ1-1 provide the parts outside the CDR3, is DTAVSQTPKYLVTQMGNDKSIKCEQNLGHDTMYWYKQDSKKFLKIMFSYNNKELIINETVPNRFSPKSPDKAHLNLHINSLELGDSAVYFCASSWKGVVTEAFFGQGTRLTVV.

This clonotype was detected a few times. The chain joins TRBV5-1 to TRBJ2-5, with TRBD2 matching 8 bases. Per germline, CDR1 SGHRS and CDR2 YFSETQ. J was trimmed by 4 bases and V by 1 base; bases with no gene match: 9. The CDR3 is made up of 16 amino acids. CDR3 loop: CASSLNGGAMRETQYF. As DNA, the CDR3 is TGCGCCAGCAGCTTGAACGGGGGGGCCATGCGAGAGACCCAGTACTTC.

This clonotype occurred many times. The CDR3 sequence is CASSLVGTANTGELFF. CDR3 bases: TGCGCCAGCAGCTTGGTTGGGACAGCTAACACCGGGGAGCTGTTTTTT. V is TRBV5-1 and J is TRBJ2-2; 7 nucleotides match TRBD1. The CDR3 loop spans 16 amino acids. Trimming removed 0 bases from V and 2 bases from J; junction bases left unmatched: 4. Germline V gene data show CDR1 as SGHRS and CDR2 as YFSETQ. The variable domain in full, completed from reference TRBV5-1 and TRBJ2-2, reads KAGVTQTPRYLIKTRGQQVTLSCSPISGHRSVSWYQQTPGQGLQFLFEYFSETQRNKGNFPGRFSGRQFSNSRSEMNVSTLELGDSALYLCASSLVGTANTGELFFGEGSRLTVL.

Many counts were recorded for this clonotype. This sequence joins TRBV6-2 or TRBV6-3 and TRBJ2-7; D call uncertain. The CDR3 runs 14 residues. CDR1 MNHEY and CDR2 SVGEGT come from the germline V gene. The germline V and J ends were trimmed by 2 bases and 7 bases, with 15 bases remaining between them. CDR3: CASSYVDGRGEQYF. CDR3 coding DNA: TGTGCCAGCAGTTACGTGGACGGCCGTGGGGAGCAGTACTTC.

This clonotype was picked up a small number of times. The CDR3 sequence is CASSFSGTGDQGYTF. DNA of the CDR3: TGTGCCAGCAGTTTTTCCGGGACAGGGGATCAAGGCTACACCTTC. V usage is TRBV12-3 or TRBV12-4 and J usage is TRBJ1-2; 10 bases are a match to TRBD1. The CDR3 has 15 amino acids. V lost 3 bases, J lost 8 bases, and 9 bases stayed unmatched.

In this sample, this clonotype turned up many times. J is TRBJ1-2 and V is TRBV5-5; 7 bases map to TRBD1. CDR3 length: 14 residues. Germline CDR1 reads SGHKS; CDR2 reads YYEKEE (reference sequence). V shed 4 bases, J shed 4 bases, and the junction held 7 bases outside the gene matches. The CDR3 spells CASSVDRATYGYTF. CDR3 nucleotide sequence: TGTGCCAGCAGCGTTGACAGGGCAACCTATGGCTACACCTTC.

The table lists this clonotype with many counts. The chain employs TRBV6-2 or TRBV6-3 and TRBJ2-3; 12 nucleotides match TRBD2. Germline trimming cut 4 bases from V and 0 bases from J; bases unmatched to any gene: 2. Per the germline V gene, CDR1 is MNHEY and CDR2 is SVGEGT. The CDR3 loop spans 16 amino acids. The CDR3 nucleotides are TGTGCCAGCAGTTTCGGACTAGCGGGAAGCACAGATACGCAGTATTTT. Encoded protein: CASSFGLAGSTDTQYF.